This note documents a single T cell receptor (beta chain) sequence. What antigen it recognizes has not been identified. The cohort comprised some 730 healthy bone marrow donors. All cohort members were sampled while nominally healthy, although unrecorded immune exposures were likely present. The donor tested CMV seronegative, placing the donor among the approximately 400 seronegative members of the cohort. A peripheral blood sample was collected from each donor, and TCR beta sequencing was performed on peripheral blood mononuclear cells. The Qiagen DNeasy Blood Extraction Kit was used to extract genomic DNA from the blood cell samples. This specimen comes from a study of cytomegalovirus exposure and HLA in healthy donors (dated by TCRdb to about 2017). Regarding the research as a whole: According to an earlier analysis of a few hundred of the donors, about 179 million T cells yielded 95 million to 140 million unique TCR beta sequences and roughly 280 Gb of sequence data. Roughly 300 gigabases of sequencing data and approximately 85 million unique TCR sequences were included in an early release covering over 600 HLA-typed donors. Of the roughly 400 genotyped donors, 65% to 90% fell in the genetic ancestry cluster associated with self-reported Caucasian donors. The study aimed to test whether cataloging public T cell receptors could reveal signatures of past pathogen exposure. The study profiled the T cell repertoires of 500 to 800 subjects by immunosequencing and related them to cytomegalovirus serostatus. Along with the 666-subject first cohort, a separate validation cohort of over 90 different subjects was used. To predict cytomegalovirus infection status, the study brought together high-throughput TCR immunosequencing, statistical association of individual TCRs with disease status, and machine learning. A later analysis re-examined previously published TCR beta repertoires from 600 to 700 donors and added high-resolution HLA genotyping to investigate patterns of TCR occurrence. In the later analysis, no new phenotypic data were used to find candidate immune exposures; instead, reliance was placed on TCR beta sequences and their occurrence across donors. In an earlier analysis of 587 of the donors, high-throughput TCR beta sequencing was used to judge whether each TCR beta V gene segment behaved as functional or pseudogenic. Donor age, sex, ethnicity and CMV serostatus were collected together with the repertoire data. A later genetic analysis used genome-wide SNP genotypes for about three fifths of the roughly 700 donors, treating that subset as a discovery cohort. Every repertoire in the discovery cohort had been generated on one and the same sequencing platform. Class I and class II HLA loci were covered by the typing at four-digit resolution. The number of donors typed differed by locus, with about 629-630 for A, B, C, DRB1 and DQB1, 522 for DQA1, approximately 580 for DPA1, and under 490 for DPB1. About five DR-DQ haplotypes were handled as single units for association and clustering because linkage in the cohort was strong. Among over 350 genotyped donors of the cohort, an average of approximately 250,000 unique TCR beta nucleotide sequences were sequenced per donor, roughly 20% of them non-productive. The research as a whole found: An earlier analysis of 587 of the donors showed that most TCR beta V segments appeared in productive rearrangements either about 87% or about 30% of the time, which broadly matched IMGT annotations. According to a later analysis, TCR association rates differed among HLA loci, with DRB1 alleles showing the most associated TCRs and HLA-C alleles showing the fewest. Because counts were too low, seventeen rarely observed V segments, including chromosome 9 orphons, were excluded from the earlier analysis of several hundred of the donors. An association between a missense DCLRE1C variant and V-gene and J-gene trimming of TCR beta chains was found in a later genetic analysis and replicated in an independent cohort. A later analysis found that most CMV-associated TCR beta chains appeared HLA-restricted, with HLA associations seemingly driven largely by CMV exposure. While some public TCRs were present in many individuals, most TCR sequences turned up only very rarely across donors. Presence/absence analyses assumed roughly uniform sequencing depth across donors, an assumption that may not hold. When HLA alleles, especially DR and DQ, strongly co-occurred, TCR associations were difficult to assign to individual alleles. According to a later analysis, parvovirus B19, influenza, CMV and Epstein-Barr virus appeared linked to several top co-occurrence clusters. Because HLA typing was missing for some donors at each locus, association tests included only the typed subset. The authors suggested that the approach could potentially be generalized to other disease states and immunological phenotypes. In a later analysis, HLA-associated TCR beta chains showed more clonal expansion and lower generation probabilities than non-associated chains that were equally common. Correlated functional status among segregating V segments might reflect linkage disequilibrium, but an unknown experimental factor could not be ruled out. In a later analysis, around 17,000 TCR beta sequences were associated with specific HLA alleles at a false discovery rate of 0.05. A few of the identified cytomegalovirus-associated TCR beta chains were confirmed in vitro to be specific for cytomegalovirus antigens. The classifier was reported to diagnose cytomegalovirus status with high specificity and sensitivity in both the original cohort and the validation cohort. A further reported finding was that TCR beta sequences accurately predicted the HLA-A and HLA-B alleles for most subjects in the first cohort. For the cohort, immune exposure information was limited to CMV serostatus. Some IMGT-functional V segments, including TRBV6-2 and TRBV6-3, could not be distinguished by the 87-base-pair reads and were therefore excluded. In the study, 150 to 200 TCR beta chains were listed as associated with cytomegalovirus. This cohort had only TCR beta chains sequenced, and the lack of alpha or paired-chain data limited which features could be detected. A later genetic analysis reported fewer N-insertions in productive TCRs among donors in an Asian-associated ancestry cluster than the roughly 690-donor mean. A cluster of highly shared sequence variants was judged likely to be a technical artifact of the sequencing pipeline.

The library was prepared using the immunoSEQ multiplex PCR assay. For the multiplex PCR, a mixture combining 60 forward primers for TCR Vbeta segments and 13 reverse primers for TCR Jbeta segments was used. The CDR3 region of rearranged TCR beta genes was amplified from genomic DNA by a multiplex PCR assay. Amplified TCR beta libraries were sequenced as 87-base-pair reads on the Illumina HiSeq System. The source study handled its data this way. A later analysis tallied 75 million to 95 million unique TCR beta chains across the 650 to 750 repertoires, and approximately 12 million of those chains were shared by two or more donors. A nearest-neighbor algorithm error-corrected the raw reads and collapsed the reads into unique sequences, merging closely related sequences to remove PCR and sequencing errors. To assign V, D and J gene segments, CDR3 sequences were aligned to IMGT reference sequences. For a sequence to be retained, a match of at least six nucleotides to both a V gene segment and a J gene segment was required. A rearrangement counted as productive if the CDR3 had no stop codons and remained in frame with V and J, and every other rearrangement counted as non-productive. Following IMGT convention, CDR3 was defined as the stretch from the second conserved V-encoded cysteine up to the conserved J-encoded phenylalanine. The earlier analysis of fewer than 750 of the donors excluded sequences that lacked an unambiguous match to a single V gene segment. An earlier analysis of a few hundred of the donors classified V segments as functional when productive rearrangements were above 56.7% and as segregating when the standard deviation between donors was above 5%. A statistical classification framework was built to diagnose cytomegalovirus status from the catalog of TCR beta chain sequences. In a later analysis, V and J genes were assigned by comparing TCR nucleotide sequences against IMGT/GENE-DB human TR gene sequences. Using the TCRdist pipeline, a later analysis assigned CDR3 sequences along with most-parsimonious VDJ recombination scenarios. In a later analysis, each TCR beta chain was defined by its CDR3 amino acid sequence together with its V-gene family, and reads lacking a unique V-gene family were excluded. To address suspected cross-contamination and a sequencing artifact, a later analysis removed several hundred highly shared, low-generation-probability nucleotide sequences. In a later analysis, a clonal expansion index was calculated for each public chain from normalized within-repertoire ranks of inferred template counts. A later analysis computed generation probabilities with a VDJ recombination model fitted to out-of-frame rearrangements, and checked the results against IGoR. Hypergeometric tests were used in a later analysis to score TCR-TCR, TCR-HLA and TCR-CMV co-occurrence, with a repertoire-size bias correction applied to the TCR pairs. A later analysis estimated false discovery rates by permuting HLA or CMV assignments 20 times. In a later analysis, co-occurring TCRs were grouped using DBSCAN, with TCRdist sequence similarity added in when clustering inside HLA-allele-positive subsets. Co-occurrence clustering excluded repertoires with fewer than 30,000 or more than 120,000 public chains, plus five with anomalous nucleotide sharing. In its TCRdb copy, this immuneACCESS table keeps in-frame sequences only and misses some clones. Where compared with another copy, unresolved V genes explain less than half of these, and the others have no known cause. V and J calls and clone size are as listed in that table; D and trimming were resolved from the DNA. This sample's listing comprises approximately 30,000 clones. Roughly 3.5% of the sample is in the top ten clones.

Trimming accounts for 5 bases at V and 5 bases at J, while the number of junction bases matched to no gene is 9. The CDR3 starts with the cysteine, ends with the phenylalanine, and has 16 residues. The DNA shown is the 48-base CDR3, in frame from base 1. In the germline V gene, CDR1 corresponds to SGHRS and CDR2 to YFSETQ. The chain joins TRBV5-1 to TRBJ1-4; 10 bases in the junction line up with TRBD1. The sequenced sample consisted of PBMCs. This TCR derives from a man aged 35-49 years in good health and CMV-seronegative. The nucleotide sequence is TGCGCCAGCAGGGCCGGGACAGGGGTCTCGAATGAAAAACTGTTTTTT. Its translation is CASRAGTGVSNEKLFF.